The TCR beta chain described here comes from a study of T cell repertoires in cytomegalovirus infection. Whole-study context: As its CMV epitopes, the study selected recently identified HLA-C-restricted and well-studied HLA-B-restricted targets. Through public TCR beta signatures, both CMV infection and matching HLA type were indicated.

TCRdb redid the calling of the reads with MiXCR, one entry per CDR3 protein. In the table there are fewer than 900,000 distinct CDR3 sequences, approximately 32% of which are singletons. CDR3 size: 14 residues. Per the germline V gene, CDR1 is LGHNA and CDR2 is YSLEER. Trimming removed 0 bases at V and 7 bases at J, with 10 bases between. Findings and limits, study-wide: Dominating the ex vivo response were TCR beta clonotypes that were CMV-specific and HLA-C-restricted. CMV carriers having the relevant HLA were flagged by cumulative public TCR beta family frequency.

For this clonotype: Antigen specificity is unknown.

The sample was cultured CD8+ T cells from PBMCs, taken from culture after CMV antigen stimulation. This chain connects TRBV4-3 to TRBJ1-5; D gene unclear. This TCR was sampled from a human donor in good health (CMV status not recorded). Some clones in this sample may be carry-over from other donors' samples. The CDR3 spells CASSQDRNGQPQHF. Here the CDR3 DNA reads TGCGCCAGCAGCCAAGATAGGAACGGCCAGCCCCAGCATTTT.